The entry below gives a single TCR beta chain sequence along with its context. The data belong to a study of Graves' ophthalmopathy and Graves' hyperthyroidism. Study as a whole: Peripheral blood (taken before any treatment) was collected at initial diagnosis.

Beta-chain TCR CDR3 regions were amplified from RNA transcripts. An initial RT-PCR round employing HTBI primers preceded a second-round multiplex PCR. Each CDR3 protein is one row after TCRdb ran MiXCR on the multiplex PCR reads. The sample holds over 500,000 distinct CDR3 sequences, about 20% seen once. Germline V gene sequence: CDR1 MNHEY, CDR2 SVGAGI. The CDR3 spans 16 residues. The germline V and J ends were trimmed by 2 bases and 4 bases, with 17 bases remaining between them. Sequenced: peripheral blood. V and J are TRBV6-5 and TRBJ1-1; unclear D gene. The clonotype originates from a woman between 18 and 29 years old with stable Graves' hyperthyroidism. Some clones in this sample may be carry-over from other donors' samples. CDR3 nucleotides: TGTGCCAGCAGTTACAAAAGGGATTCCTCGGGCACTGAAGCTTTCTTT. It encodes CASSYKRDSSGTEAFF.